Presented here are 15 T cell receptor beta chains from one specimen sequenced in a study of cytomegalovirus exposure and HLA in healthy donors. The protocol was immunoSEQ multiplex PCR, while the TCRdb copy is restricted to in-frame clones and leaves out a portion. Of 100,000 to 150,000 clones in the sample, around 94% are singletons; the top ten hold less than 1.5%. The material sequenced was PBMCs. Source of these receptors: a woman under 30 in good health and CMV-seronegative.

This chain joins TRBV28 and TRBJ1-1; TRBD1 might be the D (6 bases). Trimming stripped 6 bases from V and 0 bases from J, with 11 bases between. There are 14 residues in the CDR3. Germline loops: CDR1 MDHEN, CDR2 SYDVKM. In DNA, the CDR3 is TGTGCCAGCAGCCAACAGGGCCTGAACACTGAAGCTTTCTTT. Residues: CASSQQGLNTEAFF.

This chain joins TRBV5-4 and TRBJ1-2; 8 bases agree with TRBD1. Germline lookup yields CDR1 SGHNT and CDR2 YYREEE (reference sequence). This CDR3 region has 15 residues. Losses at the gene ends were 6 bases for V and 8 bases for J; bases not matched to a gene: 15. In DNA, the CDR3 is TGTGCCAGCAACACCGGGACAGGAAGAGGAGTCGGCTACACCTTC. Residues: CASNTGTGRGVGYTF.

This clone appeared a few times. This chain uses TRBV25-1 with TRBJ2-2, with 8 bases matching TRBD1. This CDR3 contains 16 residues. The V gene end was trimmed by 4 bases and the J gene end by 5 bases; junction bases not matched to a gene: 9. Germline loops: CDR1 MGHDK, CDR2 SYGVNS. CDR3 in amino acids: CASSGPQGAKTGELFF. In DNA, the CDR3 is TGTGCCAGCAGTGGTCCGCAGGGGGCTAAAACCGGGGAGCTGTTTTTT.

As concerns this clone: The junction departs from the called germline gene at one end, perhaps through a read error. The J gene is TRBJ2-3, the V gene TRBV27, with 9 bases identical to TRBD2. The CDR3 loop spans 14 amino acids. Germline CDR1 MNHEY, CDR2 SMNVEV (reference sequence). CDR3: CAGSPGLAEGTQYF. In DNA form, the CDR3 reads TGTGCCGGCAGTCCGGGACTAGCAGAGGGTACGCAGTATTTT.

The V call is TRBV5-1, the J call TRBJ2-1, with TRBD2 matching over 8 bases. The germline CDR1 and CDR2 sequences are SGHRS and YFSETQ. The CDR3 loop spans 15 amino acids. V dropped 0 bases and J dropped 8; count of bases not matched to a gene: 7. The CDR3 nucleotides read TGCGCCAGCAGCTTGGGCGGACTAGCCAGGGATGAGCAGTTCTTC. Translated, it gives CASSLGGLARDEQFF.

Here the CDR3 reads CASSPGQTMNTEAFF. The CDR3 bases are TGTGCCAGCTCACCGGGACAGACCATGAACACTGAAGCTTTCTTT. V gene TRBV18 combines with J gene TRBJ1-1; 7 bases align to TRBD1. The CDR3 is made up of 15 amino acids. Germline CDR1 and CDR2: KGHSH and LQKENI. V lost 3 bases, J lost 0 bases, and 4 bases stayed unmatched.

The chain uses TRBV5-6 and TRBJ1-1, with a possible D match to TRBD1 (5 bases). The CDR3 length is 14 residues. Trimming took 7 bases from V and 3 from J, leaving 16 bases between them. Germline CDR1 reads SGHDT; CDR2 reads YYEEEE. As DNA, the CDR3 is TGTGCCAGCCGCGGTTGGGGGGGGGACACTGAAGCTTTCTTT. It encodes CASRGWGGDTEAFF. The full variable domain, completed using reference TRBV5-6 and TRBJ1-1, is DAGVTQSPTHLIKTRGQQVTLRCSPKSGHDTVSWYQQALGQGPQFIFQYYEEEERQRGNFPDRFSGHQFPNYSSELNVNALLLGDSALYLCASRGWGGDTEAFFGQGTRLTVV.

The CDR3 is CASSGLAGTDTQYF. For the CDR3, the DNA is TGTGCCAGCAGTGGTCTAGCGGGCACAGATACGCAGTATTTT. The genes are TRBV2 and TRBJ2-3; 7 bases map to TRBD2. CDR3 length: 14 amino acids. Germline loops: CDR1 SNHLY, CDR2 FYNNEI. The V gene end was trimmed by 4 bases and the J gene end by 1 base; junction bases not matched to a gene: 2.

This clone was detected only once. The chain joins TRBV6-5 to TRBJ2-5; TRBD2 might be the D (7 bases). Trimming removed 6 bases at V and 8 bases at J, with 16 bases between. The CDR3 is 13 amino acids. CDR1 is MNHEY, CDR2 SVGAGI, per germline. The CDR3 loop reads CASRGRGGKTQYF. The CDR3 region has the DNA TGTGCCAGCAGGGGGAGGGGGGGGAAAACCCAGTACTTC.

This clone appeared a few times. V gene TRBV2 combines with J gene TRBJ1-2; no reliable D call. Germline V gene sequence: CDR1 SNHLY, CDR2 FYNNEI. The CDR3 has 11 residues. V gave up 6 bases and J gave up 4 bases, with 6 bases separating them. CDR3 protein: CASRRSYGYTF. The CDR3 DNA is TGTGCCAGCAGGAGGAGCTATGGCTACACCTTC. The whole variable domain, filled in from reference TRBV2 and TRBJ1-2, reads EPEVTQTPSHQVTQMGQEVILRCVPISNHLYFYWYRQILGQKVEFLVSFYNNEISEKSEIFDDQFSVERPDGSNFTLKIRSTKLEDSAMYFCASRRSYGYTFGSGTRLTVV.

The genes are TRBV6-6 and TRBJ2-7; D perhaps matches TRBD2 (6 bases). The CDR3 is 15 amino acids. CDR1 MNHNY and CDR2 SVGAGI come from the germline V gene (reference sequence). V was pared by 6 bases and J by 1 base, with 16 bases between. This CDR3 reads CASSKTSPFSYEQYF. In DNA, the CDR3 is TGTGCCAGCAGCAAAACTAGCCCGTTTTCCTACGAGCAGTACTTC.

The chain joins TRBV5-1 to TRBJ1-2; D gene unclear. Germline V gene lookup returns CDR1 SGHRS and CDR2 YFSETQ. The CDR3 length is 14 residues. The V gene lost 0 bases and the J gene lost 4 bases, with 10 bases spanning the gap. The CDR3 reads CASSLDYSSYGYTF. Here the CDR3 DNA reads TGCGCCAGCAGCTTGGACTATTCTTCCTATGGCTACACCTTC.

This chain connects TRBV27 to TRBJ2-6; 8 bases are shared with TRBD1. The germline V gene has CDR1 MNHEY and CDR2 SMNVEV (reference sequence). The CDR3 loop spans 17 amino acids. The J segment lost 0 bases and the V segment lost 4 bases, leaving 5 bases of the junction unmatched. This CDR3 reads CASSWTGIDSGANVLTF. For the CDR3, the DNA is TGTGCCAGCAGTTGGACAGGGATTGACTCTGGGGCCAACGTCCTGACTTTC.

The chain recombines TRBV10-3 with TRBJ2-2, with TRBD1 matching over 10 bases. The CDR3 spans 16 residues. The germline V gene has CDR1 ENHRY and CDR2 SYGVKD. V trimming: 3 bases; J trimming: 5 bases; junction bases outside the gene matches: 6. The CDR3 loop is CAISERGTGDTGELFF. The DNA of the CDR3 is TGTGCCATCAGTGAAAGAGGGACAGGGGATACCGGGGAGCTGTTTTTT.

This chain links TRBV7-2 with TRBJ2-3, with 7 bases matching TRBD2. Unmatched junction bases numbered 3, after V lost 5 bases and J lost 1 base. CDR3 size: 14 residues. Germline CDR1 reads SGHTA; CDR2 reads FQGNSA. DNA of the CDR3: TGTGCCAGCAGCGCTCGGGGGGGCACAGATACGCAGTATTTT. Its translation: CASSARGGTDTQYF.